These T cell receptor beta chains were read from a single sample in a study of cytomegalovirus exposure and HLA in healthy donors. TCRdb's copy holds only in-frame clones and misses some; the assay was immunoSEQ multiplex PCR. Among around 170,000 clones listed, roughly 85% were seen once. The sequenced material came from PBMCs. Receptor source: a woman aged 35 to 49 in good health and CMV-seronegative. CDR3s include the opening cysteine and the closing phenylalanine or tryptophan. A D gene is named only where the DNA matches it firmly. Size is omitted from some rows. Given values are once, few, many or a class for expanded clones.

>TRBD2|TRBJ2-1|-|TRBV4-1
CASSQVPGTSGYNEQFF
TGCGCCAGCAGCCAAGTTCCCGGGACTAGCGGGTACAATGAGCAGTTCTTC
>-|TRBJ2-1|-|TRBV27
CASSSLSLTSSYNEQFF
TGTGCCAGCAGTTCCCTGAGTCTGACAAGCTCCTACAATGAGCAGTTCTTC
>TRBD2|TRBJ2-7|-|TRBV7-3
CASSPGGKIYEQYF
TGTGCCAGCAGCCCGGGAGGGAAGATCTACGAGCAGTACTTC
>TRBD2|TRBJ2-1|-|TRBV11-2
CASSSPTSGSAYFNEQFF
TGTGCCAGCAGCTCCCCTACTAGCGGGAGTGCCTACTTTAATGAGCAGTTCTTC
>TRBD1|TRBJ1-2|-|TRBV28
CASTLRDRGGYTF
TGTGCCAGCACCCTCCGGGACAGGGGTGGCTACACCTTC
>-|TRBJ1-3|-|TRBV9
CASSADIFSGNTIYF
TGTGCCAGCAGCGCGGACATATTCTCTGGAAACACCATATATTTT
>TRBD1|TRBJ2-3|-|TRBV11-2
CASSFNPDRGVDTQYF
TGTGCCAGCAGCTTTAACCCGGACAGGGGAGTAGATACGCAGTATTTT
>-|TRBJ2-2|-|TRBV19
CASSTARSTGELFF
TGTGCCAGTAGTACCGCACGGAGCACCGGGGAGCTGTTTTTT
>-|TRBJ1-4|-|TRBV29-1
CSVLDSGEKLFF
TGCAGCGTTCTGGACAGTGGGGAAAAACTGTTTTTT
>-|TRBJ2-1|-|TRBV9
CASSNRRSEQFF
TGTGCCAGCAGCAACCGCCGTAGTGAGCAGTTCTTC
>-|TRBJ1-2|-|TRBV30
CAWSASPQAGPVF
TGTGCCTGGAGTGCATCCCCCCAGGCAGGGCCGGTGTTC
>-|TRBJ2-7|few|TRBV9
CASSPISYEQYF
TGTGCCAGCAGCCCCATCTCCTACGAGCAGTACTTC
>-|TRBJ1-1|few|TRBV27
CASSINRAGRENTEAFF
TGTGCCAGCAGCATTAATCGGGCAGGGAGGGAGAACACTGAAGCTTTCTTT
>TRBD2|TRBJ2-2|-|TRBV2
CASRETSGRGTGELFF
TGTGCCAGCAGGGAAACTAGCGGGAGGGGCACCGGGGAGCTGTTTTTT
>-|TRBJ1-1|-|TRBV18
CASSPETMNTEAFF
TGTGCCAGCTCACCCGAAACAATGAACACTGAAGCTTTCTTT
>-|TRBJ2-5|few|TRBV5-1
CASSLGREGETQYF
TGCGCCAGCAGCTTGGGGCGGGAAGGAGAGACCCAGTACTTC
>TRBD2|TRBJ2-7|-|TRBV5-1
CASSLGAGGPYEQYF
TGCGCCAGCAGCTTGGGGGCGGGAGGGCCATACGAGCAGTACTTC
>TRBD1|TRBJ1-1|-|TRBV7-2
CASSTGGPGTVNTEAFF
TGTGCCAGCAGCACAGGGGGTCCCGGGACAGTGAACACTGAAGCTTTCTTT
>TRBD1|TRBJ1-1|-|TRBV7-2
CASSRDRGLNTEAFF
TGTGCCAGCAGCAGGGACAGGGGGCTGAACACTGAAGCTTTCTTT
>-|TRBJ2-1|-|TRBV19
CASSIDGNGGRFF
TGTGCCAGTAGTATAGATGGAAATGGTGGGCGGTTCTTC
>-|TRBJ2-7|-|TRBV10-1
CASSEHLEGLAPIYF
TGCGCCAGCAGTGAGCATCTGGAGGGTCTCGCCCCCATATACTTC
>-|TRBJ1-3|-|TRBV30
CAWGTIPSGNTIYF
TGTGCCTGGGGTACAATACCCTCTGGAAACACCATATATTTT
>-|TRBJ1-5|-|TRBV25-1
CANEHHYQPQHF
TGTGCCAACGAACACCATTATCAGCCCCAGCATTTT
>-|TRBJ1-2|-|TRBV9
CASSVGQGIVGYTF
TGTGCCAGCAGCGTAGGGCAGGGGATAGTTGGCTACACCTTC
>-|TRBJ2-1|-|TRBV6-6
CASSNLQGTLFF
TGTGCCAGCAGTAACTTACAGGGGACTCTGTTCTTC
>-|TRBJ2-5|-|TRBV7-8
CASSLGEAQYF
TGTGCCAGCAGCTTAGGGGAGGCCCAGTACTTC
>TRBD1|TRBJ1-2|once|TRBV4-1
CASSQPLQGSNYGYTF
TGCGCCAGCAGCCAACCGCTACAGGGGTCCAACTATGGCTACACCTTC
>TRBD2|TRBJ2-7|-|TRBV27
CASSLLSPGLAAYEQYF
TGTGCCAGCAGTTTACTTTCCCCCGGACTAGCGGCCTACGAGCAGTACTTC
>TRBD2|TRBJ2-3|-|TRBV29-1
CSVSGGTRSTDTQYF
TGCAGCGTCTCGGGAGGGACTAGAAGCACAGATACGCAGTATTTT
>-|TRBJ2-1|-|TRBV6-5
CASSYSGGDYNEQFF
TGTGCCAGCAGTTACTCAGGGGGGGACTACAATGAGCAGTTCTTC
>-|TRBJ1-1|-|TRBV7-2
CASSTQVYTEAFF
TGTGCCAGCAGCACCCAGGTATACACTGAAGCTTTCTTT
>TRBD1|TRBJ1-4|-|TRBV25-1
CASSPSGTGREKLFF
TGTGCCAGCAGTCCCTCCGGGACAGGGAGGGAAAAACTGTTTTTT
>TRBD1|TRBJ1-2|-|TRBV27
CASSLYGDRVGYTF
TGTGCCAGCAGTTTATATGGGGACAGGGTTGGCTACACCTTC
>TRBD1|TRBJ2-3|-|TRBV19
CASLGQVRGTDTQYF
TGTGCCAGTTTGGGACAGGTTAGGGGCACAGATACGCAGTATTTT
>-|TRBJ2-1|few|TRBV6-4
CASGQGNNEQFF
TGTGCCAGCGGTCAGGGGAACAATGAGCAGTTCTTC
>TRBD2|TRBJ2-3|-|TRBV9
CASSIPLGREGTDTQYF
TGTGCCAGCAGCATCCCTCTAGGGCGGGAGGGGACAGATACGCAGTATTTT
>-|TRBJ2-5|-|TRBV27
CASSLSAGQETQYF
TGTGCCAGCAGTTTATCTGCAGGCCAAGAGACCCAGTACTTC
>TRBD1|TRBJ1-1|-|TRBV2
CASSEQGATEAFF
TGTGCCAGCAGTGAACAGGGGGCGACTGAAGCTTTCTTT
>-|TRBJ1-5|-|TRBV2
CASRHDRLLSSQPQHF
TGTGCCAGCAGGCACGACAGGCTCCTATCTTCGCAGCCCCAGCATTTT
>TRBD1|TRBJ1-4|-|TRBV7-9
CASTIQGGTNEKLFF
TGTGCCAGCACCATACAGGGGGGGACTAATGAAAAACTGTTTTTT
>-|TRBJ2-5|-|TRBV6-1
CASTGSSETQYF
TGTGCCAGCACCGGGAGCTCGGAGACCCAGTACTTC
>-|TRBJ1-5|-|TRBV6-6
CASSYLSGGNQPQHF
TGTGCCAGCAGTTACTTGTCCGGTGGCAATCAGCCCCAGCATTTT
>-|TRBJ2-3|-|TRBV9
CASSVGVVMRDTQYF
TGTGCCAGCAGCGTAGGGGTCGTTATGAGGGATACGCAGTATTTT
>-|TRBJ2-7|-|TRBV28
CASSLHRQGGPASEQYF
TGTGCCAGCAGTCTCCATAGACAGGGAGGACCAGCTAGCGAGCAGTACTTC
>TRBD2|TRBJ2-3|few|TRBV7-2
CASSLGGRAYSTDTQYF
TGTGCCAGCAGCTTAGGCGGGAGGGCATATAGCACAGATACGCAGTATTTT
>-|TRBJ1-1|once|TRBV21-1
CASSKESGITEAFF
TGTGCCAGCAGCAAAGAATCAGGGATCACTGAAGCTTTCTTT
>-|TRBJ2-5|-|TRBV19
CASSAAEFQETQYF
TGTGCCAGTAGTGCGGCAGAATTCCAAGAGACCCAGTACTTC
>-|TRBJ2-2|-|TRBV30
CAWMVGYTGELFF
TGTGCCTGGATGGTCGGTTACACCGGGGAGCTGTTTTTT
>-|TRBJ2-3|few|TRBV14
CASSQTGTWSDTQYF
TGTGCCAGCAGCCAGACCGGGACATGGTCAGATACGCAGTATTTT
>-|TRBJ1-5|-|TRBV10-1
CASSELLNQPQHF
TGCGCCAGCAGTGAGCTATTAAATCAGCCCCAGCATTTT
>TRBD2|TRBJ2-5|once|TRBV4-3
CASSQLAEETQYF
TGCGCCAGCAGCCAACTAGCGGAAGAGACCCAGTACTTC
>TRBD1|TRBJ1-3|-|TRBV5-1
CASSLPGQGAQSSGNTIYF
TGCGCCAGCAGCTTGCCGGGACAGGGGGCACAGAGCTCTGGAAACACCATATATTTT
>-|TRBJ1-5|-|TRBV19
CASSIGTANNQPQHF
TGTGCCAGTAGTATAGGGACAGCAAACAATCAGCCCCAGCATTTT
>-|TRBJ1-1|-|TRBV5-1
CASSLGPGTEAFF
TGCGCCAGCAGCTTAGGTCCGGGGACTGAAGCTTTCTTT
>-|TRBJ1-3|-|TRBV4-1
CASSQPTKISGNTIYF
TGCGCCAGCAGCCAACCGACAAAAATCTCTGGAAACACCATATATTTT
>TRBD1|TRBJ2-7|-|TRBV19
CASSTGNRGLDEQYF
TGTGCCAGTAGTACAGGGAACAGGGGGCTAGACGAGCAGTACTTC
>-|TRBJ1-1|few|TRBV7-9
CASSFSRNTEAFF
TGTGCCAGCAGCTTCTCCAGGAACACTGAAGCTTTCTTT
>-|TRBJ2-4|-|TRBV9
CASSPRGENSKNIQYF
TGTGCCAGCAGCCCCCGTGGGGAGAACTCCAAAAACATTCAGTACTTC
>-|TRBJ2-3|-|TRBV7-8
CASSLRLPLGFAGDTQYF
TGTGCCAGCAGCTTGAGGCTCCCTTTGGGTTTTGCTGGAGATACGCAGTATTTT